These 14 T cell receptor beta chains share one sample of origin, sequenced in a study of T cells in Graves' hyperthyroidism and ophthalmopathy (dated by TCRdb to the late 2010s). The receptor library was made with multiplex PCR. Sequenced using an Illumina HiSeq 2000. Amplification of TCR beta CDR3 regions was carried out from RNA transcripts. For the first round of RT-PCR on the TCR CDR3, the HTBI primer set was used together with the Qiagen OneStep RT-PCR kit. TCRdb itself trimmed the public reads at Q25 with fastp, ran MiXCR and retained productive beta chains. Identical CDR3 proteins give one entry, which carries the most common genes and DNA. The sample table records some 570,000 distinct CDR3 sequences; over 15% of these occur just once. The ten largest clones represent approximately 16% of the sample. Source material: blood. All receptors derive from a woman aged 18-30 years with Graves' ophthalmopathy.

This clonotype has a count of ten or more. The chain has TRBV2 and TRBJ2-2, with D uncertain. The CDR3 sequence is 13 residues long. V shed 6 bases and J shed 5 bases, with 10 bases lying between them. Germline lookup yields CDR1 SNHLY and CDR2 FYNNEI. The CDR3 coding sequence is TGTGCCAGCAGCGGAGACCGGACCGGGGAGCTGTTTTTT. It codes for CASSGDRTGELFF.

This clonotype was counted at least ten times. This chain uses TRBV19 with TRBJ1-1, with D unresolved. The germline CDR1 and CDR2 sequences are LNHDA and SQIVND (reference sequence). Deletions cut 3 bases from V and 2 bases from J, with 7 bases between. CDR3 length equals 13 residues. The CDR3 here is CASSIVYNTEAFF. As DNA, the CDR3 is TGTGCCAGTAGTATTGTGTACAACACTGAAGCTTTCTTT.

This clonotype has at least ten counts. The V call is TRBV20-1, the J call TRBJ2-7, with a possible D match to TRBD2 (6 bases). Trimming shortened V by 6 bases and J by 1 base, and 13 bases separated the two germline ends. CDR1 is DFQATT, CDR2 SNEGSKA, per germline (reference sequence). CDR3 length: 13 amino acids. The CDR3 DNA reads TGCAGTGCGACCGGGACTGAGTCCTACGAGCAGTACTTC. Protein sequence: CSATGTESYEQYF.

This clonotype came up many times. CDR3 amino acids: CASSPSTTSTDTQYF. CDR3 coding DNA: TGCGCCAGCAGCCCGTCGACAACATCAACAGATACGCAGTATTTT. The J gene is TRBJ2-3, the V gene TRBV5-1; D remains ambiguous. CDR3 length equals 15 residues. The ends were cut back, 4 bases at V and 3 bases at J, with 15 bases in the middle. The germline V gene encodes CDR1 SGHRS and CDR2 YFSETQ.

In nucleotides, the CDR3 is TGTGCCAGCAGTTTATCTACAGAACTTTATAGCAATCAGCCCCAGCATTTT. Its translation is CASSLSTELYSNQPQHF. The V call is TRBV12-3 or TRBV12-4, the J call TRBJ1-5; D gene unclear. This CDR3 spans 17 amino acids. The V end was cut by 2 bases, the J end by 0 bases, with 14 bases between.

This clonotype has just a few counts. The CDR3, as DNA: TGTGCCAGCAGCCGACTCCTGAACACTGAAGCTTTCTTT. It translates to CASSRLLNTEAFF. The chain carries TRBV14 and TRBJ1-1; D is unclear. The germline gives CDR1 SGHDN, CDR2 FVKESK. The CDR3 has 13 residues. V lost 4 bases and J 0 bases, leaving 6 bases between the germline ends.

This clonotype has only a few counts. The rearrangement joins TRBV11-2 to TRBJ2-1; D is ambiguous. This CDR3 has 12 residues. Germline-derived CDR1 and CDR2 are SGHAT and FQNNGV. Trimming left V 1 base short and J 9 bases short, with 7 bases between. CDR3 region: CASSLGGREQFF. Here the CDR3 DNA reads TGTGCCAGCAGCTTAGGTGGGCGTGAGCAGTTCTTC.

This clonotype has just a few counts. This chain joins TRBV13 and TRBJ2-5; 7 bases agree with TRBD2. V dropped 5 bases and J dropped 10; count of bases not matched to a gene: 13. The germline V gene encodes CDR1 PRHDT and CDR2 FYEKMQ (reference sequence). The CDR3 spans 14 residues. Here the CDR3 reads CASSKTGGRGGQYF. CDR3 coding DNA: TGTGCCAGCAGCAAGACGGGAGGCCGTGGGGGCCAGTACTTC. Full variable domain (missing parts from reference TRBV13 and TRBJ2-5): AAGVIQSPRHLIKEKRETATLKCYPIPRHDTVYWYQQGPGQDPQFLISFYEKMQSDKGSIPDRFSAQQFSDYHSELNMSSLELGDSALYFCASSKTGGRGGQYFGPGTRLLVL.

This clonotype occurred many times. This chain uses TRBV6-2 or TRBV6-3 with TRBJ1-5, with D unresolved. The CDR3 length is 16 residues. Germline assignment: CDR1 MNHEY and CDR2 SVGEGT. Between the trimmed V and J ends, which lost 0 bases and 2 bases, there was a span of 11 bases. CDR3 in amino acids: CASSYSPREGNQPQHF. The CDR3 DNA sequence: TGTGCCAGCAGTTACTCCCCTCGGGAGGGCAATCAGCCCCAGCATTTT.

The rearrangement uses TRBV27 and TRBJ1-2, with D hard to call. CDR1 is MNHEY and CDR2 is SMNVEV in the germline V gene (reference sequence). The ends were cut back, 2 bases at V and 8 bases at J, with 18 bases in the middle. The CDR3 runs to 15 residues. DNA for the CDR3: TGTGCCAGCAGTTTAAGGGAGGGTCAAATGAACGGCTACACCTTC. Its translation: CASSLREGQMNGYTF.

This clonotype was seen many times. This chain links TRBV6-1 with TRBJ2-2; 8 nucleotides align to TRBD1. CDR3 length equals 14 residues. V shed 7 bases, J shed 4 bases, and the junction held 5 bases outside the gene matches. Germline V gene data show CDR1 as MNHNS and CDR2 as SASEGT. This CDR3 reads CASTRTGRTGELFF. CDR3 in DNA: TGTGCCAGCACTCGGACAGGGCGCACCGGGGAGCTGTTTTTT.

In this sample, this clonotype turned up a few times. This chain links TRBV3-1 with TRBJ1-1, with 8 bases matching TRBD1. Trimming took 3 bases from V and 5 from J; bases not matched to a gene: 8. Germline loops: CDR1 LGHDT, CDR2 YNNKEL (reference sequence). CDR3 size: 15 residues. CDR3 DNA: TGTGCCAGCAGCCACGGACAGGGAAGTCCTACTGAAGCTTTCTTT. Translating gives CASSHGQGSPTEAFF.

This clonotype was counted ten times or more. This chain connects TRBV7-9 to TRBJ2-3, with a possible D match to TRBD1 (6 bases). The V gene lost 4 bases and the J gene lost 1 base, with 6 bases spanning the gap. The germline CDR1 and CDR2 sequences are SEHNR and FQNEAQ (reference sequence). The CDR3 consists of 13 residues. The CDR3 nucleotides read TGTGCCAGCAGCTCAGGGGGCACAGATACGCAGTATTTT. This codes for CASSSGGTDTQYF.

There are many counts of this clonotype. J is TRBJ1-1 and V is TRBV7-8; TRBD1 might be the D (6 bases). V gave up 1 base and J gave up 8 bases, with 14 bases separating them. CDR1 is SGHVS, CDR2 FQNEAQ, per germline. CDR3 length: 14 residues. The CDR3 nucleotides are TGTGCCAGCAGCTTAGGAGGGGGGACACGAGAAGCTTTCTTT. This codes for CASSLGGGTREAFF. Based on the CDR3 plus reference TRBV7-8 and TRBJ1-1, the full variable domain is GAGVSQSPRYKVAKRGQDVALRCDPISGHVSLFWYQQALGQGPEFLTYFQNEAQLDKSGLPSDRFFAERPEGSVSTLKIQRTQQEDSAVYLCASSLGGGTREAFFGQGTRLTVV.